This TCR beta chain stems from a study of cytomegalovirus exposure and HLA in healthy donors. Germline CDR1 reads MNHEY; CDR2 reads SVGAGI. There are 14 residues in the CDR3. Trimming took 3 bases from V and 5 from J, leaving 13 bases between them. Study results and caveats: Accurate prediction of most subjects' HLA-A and HLA-B alleles from TCR beta sequences was reported. The listing of 150 to 200 TCR beta chains classed them as cytomegalovirus-associated.

Details on this clone: Its cognate antigen is unknown.

The primer mix had 60 Vbeta and 13 Jbeta primers. TCRdb's table, derived via immunoSEQ multiplex PCR, lists solely in-frame clones and lacks some. This sample has about 120,000 clones, with more than 65% found just once. The chain is built from TRBV6-5 and TRBJ2-5; D is perhaps TRBD2 (6 bases). This clonotype originated in a human donor in good health. The source material was PBMCs. The CDR3 sequence: CASSYIPGLETQYF. CDR3 in DNA: TGTGCCAGCAGTTATATCCCGGGACTGGAGACCCAGTACTTC.